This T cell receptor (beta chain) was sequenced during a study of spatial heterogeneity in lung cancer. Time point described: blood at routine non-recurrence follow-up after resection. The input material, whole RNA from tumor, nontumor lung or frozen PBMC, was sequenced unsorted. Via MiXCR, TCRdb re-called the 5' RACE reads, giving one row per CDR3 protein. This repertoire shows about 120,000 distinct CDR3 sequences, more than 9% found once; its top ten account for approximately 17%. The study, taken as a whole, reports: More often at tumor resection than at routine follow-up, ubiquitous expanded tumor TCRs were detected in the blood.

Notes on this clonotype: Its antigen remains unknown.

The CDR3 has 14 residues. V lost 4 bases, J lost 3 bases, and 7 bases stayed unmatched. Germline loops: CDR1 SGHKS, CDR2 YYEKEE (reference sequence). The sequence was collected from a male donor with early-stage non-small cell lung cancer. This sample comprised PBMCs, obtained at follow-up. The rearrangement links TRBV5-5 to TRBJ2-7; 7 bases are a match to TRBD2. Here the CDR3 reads CASSLAQRGYEQYF. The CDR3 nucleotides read TGTGCCAGCAGCCTGGCGCAGCGGGGCTACGAGCAGTACTTC.